This passage covers 14 T cell receptor beta chains from one sample sequenced in a study of technical replicates of blood from a handful of donors (dated by TCRdb to about 2017). Library creation used the immunoSEQ multiplex PCR assay. This immuneACCESS table, as held by TCRdb, lists in-frame sequences with V and J called but not all clones. Of the missing ones, under half trace to an unresolved V gene in checked studies; the others have no known cause. This sample comprises about 70,000 clones, about 96% of them detected only once. Of the sample, 0.2% to 0.25% falls within the top ten clones. Sequencing was carried out using T cells isolated from PBMCs. Every receptor here comes from a human donor in good health.

The rearrangement links TRBV7-6 to TRBJ1-6; TRBD1 matches at 11 bases. V lost 5 bases, J lost 7 bases, and 4 bases stayed unmatched. This CDR3 has 15 amino acids. CDR1 SGHVS and CDR2 FNYEAQ come from the germline V gene. DNA for the CDR3: TGTGCCAGCAGCCCCGGGACAGGGGGGAATTCACCCCTCCACTTT. This gives the protein CASSPGTGGNSPLHF.

The chain uses TRBV5-4 and TRBJ2-7, with D unclear. Germline CDR1 SGHNT, CDR2 YYREEE (reference sequence). The CDR3 has 13 amino acids. Trimming removed 5 bases at V and 0 bases at J, with 9 bases between. The CDR3 nucleotides are TGTGCCAGCAGGGCTCGTGGCTCCTACGAGCAGTACTTC. This sequence encodes CASRARGSYEQYF.

This clone was seen a single time. The rearrangement links TRBV28 to TRBJ1-2, with a weak D call TRBD1 (6 bases). Trimming shortened V by 5 bases and J by 6 bases, and 10 bases separated the two germline ends. The CDR3 runs to 12 residues. CDR1 and CDR2 (germline): MDHEN, SYDVKM. As DNA, the CDR3 is TGTGCCAGCAGTGAGGACAGTCATGGCTACACCTTC. It translates to CASSEDSHGYTF.

The chain joins TRBV5-6 to TRBJ2-7; D unresolved. The CDR3 consists of 11 residues. Germline assignment: CDR1 SGHDT and CDR2 YYEEEE. V dropped 4 bases and J dropped 7 bases, with 9 bases sitting between them. The CDR3 DNA sequence: TGTGCCAGCAGCCTCTTCGGGGAGCAGTACTTC. It translates to CASSLFGEQYF.

The rearrangement joins TRBV5-1 to TRBJ1-5; D is possibly TRBD1 (6 bases). The V and J ends lost 0 bases and 3 bases respectively, with 10 bases between them. The CDR3 runs to 15 residues. Germline-derived CDR1 and CDR2 are SGHRS and YFSETQ. The CDR3 protein is CASSLATGSNQPQHF. Written as DNA, the CDR3 is TGCGCCAGCAGCTTGGCCACAGGGTCCAATCAGCCCCAGCATTTT.

The rearrangement uses TRBV19 and TRBJ1-1, with 7 bases aligning to TRBD1. Trimming at V came to 6 bases and at J to 7 bases, leaving 17 bases not matched to a gene. The CDR3 extends over 16 amino acids. CDR1 is LNHDA, CDR2 SQIVND, per germline (reference sequence). Written as DNA, the CDR3 is TGTGCCAGTAGCCCGCCCAGACAGGGACCGCTGAGTGAAGCTTTCTTT. This encodes CASSPPRQGPLSEAFF.

V gene TRBV29-1 combines with J gene TRBJ2-7, with 7 bases that match TRBD2. Trimming at V came to 7 bases and at J to 7 bases, leaving 13 bases not matched to a gene. Per germline, CDR1 SQVTM and CDR2 ANQGSEA. The CDR3 runs 13 residues. The CDR3 coding sequence is TGCAGCGCTGCTATGGCGGGAGCTGGTGAGCAGTACTTC. Its translation: CSAAMAGAGEQYF.

The V gene is TRBV2, the J gene TRBJ1-1; tentative D call: TRBD1 (5 bases). CDR1 and CDR2 from the germline V gene are SNHLY and FYNNEI. This CDR3 has 15 residues. V was pared by 6 bases and J by 7 bases, with 21 bases between. This CDR3 reads CASRVREGSVIEAFF. CDR3 DNA: TGTGCCAGCAGAGTGAGGGAGGGGAGCGTGATTGAAGCTTTCTTT.

The V and J genes are TRBV27 and TRBJ2-7; maybe TRBD2 (5 bases). This CDR3 spans 15 amino acids. Trimming shortened V by 2 bases and J by 0 bases, and 11 bases separated the two germline ends. Germline assignment: CDR1 MNHEY and CDR2 SMNVEV (reference sequence). CDR3: CASSLIGVGSYEQYF. CDR3 DNA: TGTGCCAGCAGTTTAATCGGGGTGGGCTCCTACGAGCAGTACTTC.

The chain joins TRBV5-1 to TRBJ2-2; TRBD1 agrees at 10 bases. This CDR3 spans 15 amino acids. Germline V gene sequence: CDR1 SGHRS, CDR2 YFSETQ. V gave up 5 bases and J gave up 4 bases; unmatched junction bases: 5. The CDR3 DNA is TGCGCCAGCAGGGCGGACAGGGGGTTCACCGGGGAGCTGTTTTTT. Protein: CASRADRGFTGELFF.

This chain connects TRBV28 to TRBJ1-2; weak D call: TRBD1 (5 bases). Germline CDR1 reads MDHEN; CDR2 reads SYDVKM. The V end was cut by 7 bases, the J end by 5 bases, with 17 bases between. CDR3 length: 14 residues. Here the CDR3 DNA reads TGTGCCAGCACAATAGGGGACGGAGGGTATGGCTACACCTTC. The encoded protein is CASTIGDGGYGYTF.

The chain combines TRBV18 with TRBJ2-7, with 9 bases lining up with TRBD1. V lost 4 bases to trimming and J lost 2 bases; unmatched junction nucleotides: 3. The CDR3 length is 14 residues. The germline V gene has CDR1 KGHSH and CDR2 LQKENI. CDR3 nucleotides: TGTGCCAGCTCACAGGACAGGGGCCCCTACGAGCAGTACTTC. Its translation is CASSQDRGPYEQYF.

The rearrangement uses TRBV28 and TRBJ1-1; 10 bases agree with TRBD1. After removal of 5 bases from V and 2 bases from J, the junction contained 8 bases not matched to a gene. Germline V gene data show CDR1 as MDHEN and CDR2 as SYDVKM. The CDR3 spans 16 residues. The DNA of the CDR3 is TGTGCCAGCAGTGCCCCGGGACAGGGGAAAAACACTGAAGCTTTCTTT. It codes for CASSAPGQGKNTEAFF.

The chain carries TRBV6-4 and TRBJ2-3; D is possibly TRBD2 (6 bases). Germline CDR1 MRHNA, CDR2 SNTAGT. The V gene lost 0 bases and the J gene lost 4 bases, with 17 bases spanning the gap. This CDR3 contains 17 residues. In nucleotides, the CDR3 is TGTGCCAGCAGTGACTCTACGTCAAGCGGCGGGGCAGATACGCAGTATTTT. Protein sequence: CASSDSTSSGGADTQYF.